The entry that follows covers one T cell receptor beta chain sequence. Its antigen is as yet unknown. PBMCs were isolated at a quantity of at least 6 million per sample. This CDR3 contains 15 residues. V was clipped by 2 bases and J by 6 bases, with 13 bases between them. CDR1 and CDR2 from the germline V gene are SGHTA and FQGTGA. A sample-barcoded 5' primer and a J-beta primer mix were used in a second PCR of about 6 to 12 cycles. A single record per CDR3 protein comes from TCRdb applying MiXCR to the 5' RACE reads. Counted here are hundreds of thousands of distinct CDR3 sequences, roughly three fifths occurring once; the ten biggest clones make up 25% to 30%. The data derive from a study of blood T cells in healthy people across ages. Study as a whole: Template-switching capture recovered about one barcoded beta molecule per two T cells. Findings and caveats of the study: Higher naive T cell percentage went strongly together with higher TCR beta diversity.

The sample taken for sequencing was blood. The V and J genes are TRBV7-3 and TRBJ2-2; a weak D match, TRBD1 (5 bases). The TCR sequence derives from a man in his forties or fifties in good health. In nucleotides, the CDR3 is TGTGCCAGCAGCTTATCGGCAGGGTGGTCCGGGGAGCTGTTTTTT. This encodes CASSLSAGWSGELFF. The variable domain in full, with the rest retrieved from reference TRBV7-3 and TRBJ2-2, is GAGVSQTPSNKVTEKGKYVELRCDPISGHTALYWYRQSLGQGPEFLIYFQGTGAADDSGLPNDRFFAVRPEGSVSTLKIQRTERGDSAVYLCASSLSAGWSGELFFGEGSRLTVL.